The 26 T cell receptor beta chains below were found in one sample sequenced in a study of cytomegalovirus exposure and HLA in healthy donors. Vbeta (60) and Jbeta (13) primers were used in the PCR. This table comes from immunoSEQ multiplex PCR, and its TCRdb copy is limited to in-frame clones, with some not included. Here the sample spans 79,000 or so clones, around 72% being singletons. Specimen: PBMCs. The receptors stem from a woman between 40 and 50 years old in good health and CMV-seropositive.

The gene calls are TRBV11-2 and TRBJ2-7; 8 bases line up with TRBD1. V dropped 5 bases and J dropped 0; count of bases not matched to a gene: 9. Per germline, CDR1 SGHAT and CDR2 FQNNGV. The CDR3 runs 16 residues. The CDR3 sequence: CASSGQTGDDSYEQYF. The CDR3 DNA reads TGTGCCAGCAGCGGTCAGACAGGGGACGACTCCTACGAGCAGTACTTC.

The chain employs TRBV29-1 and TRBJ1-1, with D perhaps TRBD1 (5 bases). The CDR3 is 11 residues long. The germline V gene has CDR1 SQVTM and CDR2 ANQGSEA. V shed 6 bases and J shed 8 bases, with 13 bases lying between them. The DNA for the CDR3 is TGCAGCGTAGCCGCAGGGATAGAAGCTTTCTTT. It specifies CSVAAGIEAFF. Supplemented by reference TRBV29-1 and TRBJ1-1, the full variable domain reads SAVISQKPSRDICQRGTSLTIQCQVDSQVTMMFWYRQQPGQSLTLIATANQGSEATYESGFVIDKFPISRPNLTFSTLTVSNMSPEDSSIYLCSVAAGIEAFFGQGTRLTVV.

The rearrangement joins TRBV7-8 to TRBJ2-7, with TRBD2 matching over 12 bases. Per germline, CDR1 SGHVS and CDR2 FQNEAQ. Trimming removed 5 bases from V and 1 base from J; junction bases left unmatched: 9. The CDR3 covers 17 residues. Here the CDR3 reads CASSRATSGSSSYEQYF. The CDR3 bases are TGTGCCAGCAGCCGGGCGACTAGCGGGAGTTCTTCCTACGAGCAGTACTTC.

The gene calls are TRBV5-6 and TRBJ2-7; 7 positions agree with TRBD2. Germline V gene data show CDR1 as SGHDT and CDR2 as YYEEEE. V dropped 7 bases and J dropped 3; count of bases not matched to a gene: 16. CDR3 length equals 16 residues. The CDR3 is CASGFWDSGGYYEQYF. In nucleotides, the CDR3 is TGTGCCAGCGGATTCTGGGACTCGGGGGGATACTACGAGCAGTACTTC. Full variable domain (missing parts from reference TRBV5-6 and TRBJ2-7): DAGVTQSPTHLIKTRGQQVTLRCSPKSGHDTVSWYQQALGQGPQFIFQYYEEEERQRGNFPDRFSGHQFPNYSSELNVNALLLGDSALYLCASGFWDSGGYYEQYFGPGTRLTVT.

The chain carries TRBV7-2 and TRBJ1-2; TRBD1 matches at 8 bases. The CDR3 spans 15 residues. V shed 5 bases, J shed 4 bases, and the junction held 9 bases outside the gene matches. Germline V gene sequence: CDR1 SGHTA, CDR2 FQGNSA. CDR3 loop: CASSQGQANLYGYTF. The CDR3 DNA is TGTGCCAGCAGCCAGGGACAGGCCAACCTCTATGGCTACACCTTC.

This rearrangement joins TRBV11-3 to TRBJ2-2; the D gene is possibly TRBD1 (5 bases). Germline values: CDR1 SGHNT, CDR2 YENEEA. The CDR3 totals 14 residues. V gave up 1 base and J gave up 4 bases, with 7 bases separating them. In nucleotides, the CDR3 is TGTGCCAGCAGCTTAGTAGGGGTCACCGGGGAGCTGTTTTTT. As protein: CASSLVGVTGELFF. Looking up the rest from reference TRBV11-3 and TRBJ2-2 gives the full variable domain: EAGVVQSPRYKIIEKKQPVAFWCNPISGHNTLYWYLQNLGQGPELLIRYENEEAVDDSQLPKDRFSAERLKGVDSTLKIQPAELGDSAVYLCASSLVGVTGELFFGEGSRLTVL.

DNA of the CDR3: TGTGCCAGCTCATCCACCTCAGGGGGGTCTTACGAGCAGTACTTC. It specifies CASSSTSGGSYEQYF. V gene TRBV18 combines with J gene TRBJ2-7; maybe TRBD1 (7 bases). CDR1 KGHSH and CDR2 LQKENI come from the germline V gene. V lost 5 bases to trimming and J lost 4 bases, with 18 bases between them. The CDR3 covers 15 residues.

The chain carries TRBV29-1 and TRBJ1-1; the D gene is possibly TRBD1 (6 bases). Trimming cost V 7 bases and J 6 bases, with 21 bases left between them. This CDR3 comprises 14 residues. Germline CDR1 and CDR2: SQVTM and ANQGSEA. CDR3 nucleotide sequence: TGCAGCGCCGAGGACAGCCTACTTGGCGCTGAAGCTTTCTTT. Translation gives CSAEDSLLGAEAFF.

The CDR3 DNA sequence: TGTGCCAGCGCGAGGGGACACCTCTCCTACGAGCAGTACTTC. This codes for CASARGHLSYEQYF. This chain joins TRBV6-1 and TRBJ2-7, with D possibly being TRBD1 (6 bases). The CDR3 loop spans 14 amino acids. Germline lookup yields CDR1 MNHNS and CDR2 SASEGT. Trimming pared 8 bases from V and 0 bases from J, leaving 14 bases between.

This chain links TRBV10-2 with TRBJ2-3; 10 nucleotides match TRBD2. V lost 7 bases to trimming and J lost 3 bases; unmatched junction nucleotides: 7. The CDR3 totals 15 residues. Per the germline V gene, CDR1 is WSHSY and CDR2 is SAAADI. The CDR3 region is CASKKLAGITDTQYF. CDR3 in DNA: TGCGCCAGCAAAAAACTAGCGGGGATTACAGATACGCAGTATTTT.

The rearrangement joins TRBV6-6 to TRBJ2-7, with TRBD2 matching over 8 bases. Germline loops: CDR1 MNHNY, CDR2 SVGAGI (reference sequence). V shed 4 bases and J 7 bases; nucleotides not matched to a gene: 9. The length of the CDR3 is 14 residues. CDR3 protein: CASSLSGRRDEQYF. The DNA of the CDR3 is TGTGCCAGCAGTTTGAGCGGGAGAAGGGATGAGCAGTACTTC.

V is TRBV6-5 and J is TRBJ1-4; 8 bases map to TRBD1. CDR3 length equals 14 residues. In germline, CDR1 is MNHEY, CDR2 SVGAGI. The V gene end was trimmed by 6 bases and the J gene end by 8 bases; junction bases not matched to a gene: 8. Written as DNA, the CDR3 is TGTGCCAGCAGACGAGGACAGGGCGTCGAAAAACTGTTTTTT. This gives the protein CASRRGQGVEKLFF.

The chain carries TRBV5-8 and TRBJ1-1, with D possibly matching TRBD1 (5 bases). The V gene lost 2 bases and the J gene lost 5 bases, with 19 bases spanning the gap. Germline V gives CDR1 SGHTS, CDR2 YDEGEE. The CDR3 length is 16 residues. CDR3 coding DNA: TGTGCCAGCAGCTTCGTGGGGCGGGGCCGTAGGACTGAAGCTTTCTTT. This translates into CASSFVGRGRRTEAFF.

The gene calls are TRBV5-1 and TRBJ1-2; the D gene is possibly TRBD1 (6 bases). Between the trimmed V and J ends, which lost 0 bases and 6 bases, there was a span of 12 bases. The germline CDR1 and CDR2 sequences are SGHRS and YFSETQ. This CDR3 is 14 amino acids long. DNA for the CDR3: TGCGCCAGCAGCTTGGGGGGGCAGGGGCATGGCTACACCTTC. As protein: CASSLGGQGHGYTF.

The CDR3 sequence is CASSEFRLSYEQYF. DNA for the CDR3: TGTGCCAGCAGTGAGTTCAGGTTATCCTACGAGCAGTACTTC. This chain uses TRBV2 with TRBJ2-5; D uncertain. The DNA end favors TRBJ2-7, so the J call may be wrong. The CDR3 spans 14 residues. Germline lookup yields CDR1 SNHLY and CDR2 FYNNEI.

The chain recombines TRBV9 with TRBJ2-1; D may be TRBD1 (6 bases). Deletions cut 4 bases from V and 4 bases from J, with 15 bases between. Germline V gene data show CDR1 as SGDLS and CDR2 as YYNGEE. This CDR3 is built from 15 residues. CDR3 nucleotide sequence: TGTGCCAGCAGCCCACGGCCAGGGGTGTACAATGAGCAGTTCTTC. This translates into CASSPRPGVYNEQFF. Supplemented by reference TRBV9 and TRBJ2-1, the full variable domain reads DSGVTQTPKHLITATGQRVTLRCSPRSGDLSVYWYQQSLDQGLQFLIQYYNGEERAKGNILERFSAQQFPDLHSELNLSSLELGDSALYFCASSPRPGVYNEQFFGPGTRLTVL.

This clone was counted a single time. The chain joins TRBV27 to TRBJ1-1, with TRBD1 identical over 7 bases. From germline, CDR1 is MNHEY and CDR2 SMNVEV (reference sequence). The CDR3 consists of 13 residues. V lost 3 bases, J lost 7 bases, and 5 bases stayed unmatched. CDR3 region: CASSFTDRVEAFF. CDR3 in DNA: TGTGCCAGCAGTTTCACAGACAGGGTTGAAGCTTTCTTT.

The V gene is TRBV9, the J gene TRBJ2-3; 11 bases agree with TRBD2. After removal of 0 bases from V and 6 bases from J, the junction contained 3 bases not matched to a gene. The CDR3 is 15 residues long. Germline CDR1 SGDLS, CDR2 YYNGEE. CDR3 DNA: TGTGCCAGCAGCGTAGTAGCGGGAGGGGACGATACGCAGTATTTT. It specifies CASSVVAGGDDTQYF.

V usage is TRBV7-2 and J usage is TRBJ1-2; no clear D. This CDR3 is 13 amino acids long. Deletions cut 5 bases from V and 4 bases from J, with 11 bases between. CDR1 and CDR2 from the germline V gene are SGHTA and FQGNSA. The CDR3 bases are TGTGCCAGCAGCCCGGAAGGGAGCTATGGCTACACCTTC. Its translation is CASSPEGSYGYTF.

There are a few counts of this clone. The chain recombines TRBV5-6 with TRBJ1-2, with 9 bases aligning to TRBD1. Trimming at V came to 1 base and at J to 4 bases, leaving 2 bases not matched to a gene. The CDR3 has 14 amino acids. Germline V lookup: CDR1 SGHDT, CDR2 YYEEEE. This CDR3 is CASSLMTGGYGYTF. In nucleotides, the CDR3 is TGTGCCAGCAGCTTGATGACAGGGGGCTATGGCTACACCTTC.

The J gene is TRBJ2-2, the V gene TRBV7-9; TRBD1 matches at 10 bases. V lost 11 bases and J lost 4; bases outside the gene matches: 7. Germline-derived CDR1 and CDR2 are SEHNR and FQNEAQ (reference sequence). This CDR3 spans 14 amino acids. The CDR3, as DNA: TGTGCCGGAGACAGGGGGCTCGGCACCGGGGAGCTGTTTTTT. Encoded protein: CAGDRGLGTGELFF. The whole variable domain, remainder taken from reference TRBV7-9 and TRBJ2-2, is DTGVSQNPRHKITKRGQNVTFRCDPISEHNRLYWYRQTLGQGPEFLTYFQNEAQLEKSRLLSDRFSAERPKGSFSTLEIQRTEQGDSAMYLCAGDRGLGTGELFFGEGSRLTVL.

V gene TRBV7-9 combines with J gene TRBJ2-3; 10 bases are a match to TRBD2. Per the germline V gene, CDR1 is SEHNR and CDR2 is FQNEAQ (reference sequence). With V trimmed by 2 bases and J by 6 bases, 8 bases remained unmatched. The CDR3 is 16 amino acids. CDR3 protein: CASSLPSSGGSDTQYF. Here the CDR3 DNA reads TGTGCCAGCAGCTTACCATCTAGCGGGGGTTCGGATACGCAGTATTTT.

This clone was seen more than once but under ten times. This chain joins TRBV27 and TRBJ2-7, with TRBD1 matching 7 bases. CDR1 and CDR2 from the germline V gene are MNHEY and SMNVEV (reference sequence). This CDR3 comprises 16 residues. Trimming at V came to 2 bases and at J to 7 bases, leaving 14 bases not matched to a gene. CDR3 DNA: TGTGCCAGCAGTTTAAAGAGTAGTACAGGGGCTAGGGAGCAGTACTTC. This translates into CASSLKSSTGAREQYF.

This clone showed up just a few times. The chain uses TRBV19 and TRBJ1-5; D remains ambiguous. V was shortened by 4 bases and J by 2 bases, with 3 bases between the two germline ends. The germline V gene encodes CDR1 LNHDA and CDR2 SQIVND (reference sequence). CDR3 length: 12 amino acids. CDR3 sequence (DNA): TGTGCCAGTAGTAGAGGCAATCAGCCCCAGCATTTT. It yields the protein CASSRGNQPQHF.

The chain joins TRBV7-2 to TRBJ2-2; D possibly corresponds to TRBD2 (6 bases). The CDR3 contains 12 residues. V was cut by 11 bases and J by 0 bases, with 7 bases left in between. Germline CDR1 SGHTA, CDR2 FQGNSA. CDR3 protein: CAGGANTGELFF. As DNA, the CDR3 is TGTGCCGGCGGGGCGAACACCGGGGAGCTGTTTTTT.

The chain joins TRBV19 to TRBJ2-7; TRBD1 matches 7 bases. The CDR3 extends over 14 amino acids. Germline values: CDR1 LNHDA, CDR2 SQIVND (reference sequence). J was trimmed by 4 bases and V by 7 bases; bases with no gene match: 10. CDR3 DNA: TGTGCCAGTATCACGGGACAGAAGGCTTACGAGCAGTACTTC. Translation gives CASITGQKAYEQYF.